Reported below is one T cell receptor beta chain. Antigen: not known. The V segment lost 4 bases and the J segment 7 bases; nucleotides outside the gene matches: 10. The CDR3 is 15 amino acids. Germline CDR1 and CDR2: LNHDA and SQIVND (reference sequence). This sample was taken from a study of cytomegalovirus exposure and HLA in healthy donors. Points from the study as a whole: In the analysis, some V segments, TRBV6-2 and TRBV6-3 included, were excluded as indistinguishable.

PCR involved 60 Vbeta and 13 Jbeta primers. Profiled with immunoSEQ multiplex PCR; TCRdb holds only in-frame clones, not every one. The table includes about 150,000 clones, roughly 80% detected once. Absent from the records is this donor's CMV serostatus. The sequence was collected from a human donor in good health. The chain is built from TRBV19 and TRBJ1-1; 9 bases are shared with TRBD1. The source material was PBMCs. Here the CDR3 reads CASSNRGLGGGEAFF. As DNA, the CDR3 is TGTGCCAGTAGTAACAGGGGGCTCGGCGGCGGTGAAGCTTTCTTT.